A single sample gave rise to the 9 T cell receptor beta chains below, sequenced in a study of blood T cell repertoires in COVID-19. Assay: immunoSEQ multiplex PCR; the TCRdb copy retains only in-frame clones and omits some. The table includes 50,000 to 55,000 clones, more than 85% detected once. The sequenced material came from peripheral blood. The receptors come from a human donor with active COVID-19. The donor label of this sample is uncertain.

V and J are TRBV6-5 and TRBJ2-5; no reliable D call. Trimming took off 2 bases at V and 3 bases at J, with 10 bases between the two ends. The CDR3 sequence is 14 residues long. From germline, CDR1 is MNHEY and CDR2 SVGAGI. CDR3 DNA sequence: TGTGCCAGCAGTTACCCCCGTCGGGAAGAGACCCAGTACTTC. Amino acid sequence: CASSYPRREETQYF.

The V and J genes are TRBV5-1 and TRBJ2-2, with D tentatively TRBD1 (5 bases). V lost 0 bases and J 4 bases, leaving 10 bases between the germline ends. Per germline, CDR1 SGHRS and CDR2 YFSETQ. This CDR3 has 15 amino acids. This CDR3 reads CASSLVAGSTGELFF. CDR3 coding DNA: TGCGCCAGCAGCTTGGTTGCAGGGTCCACCGGGGAGCTGTTTTTT.

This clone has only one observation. The CDR3 DNA follows: TGTGCCAGCAGTGAAATGGACTTCAATCAGCCCCAGCATTTT. Its protein is CASSEMDFNQPQHF. The genes are TRBV6-1 and TRBJ1-5; D call uncertain. Per the germline V gene, CDR1 is MNHNS and CDR2 is SASEGT. The germline V and J ends were trimmed by 2 bases and 3 bases, with 8 bases remaining between them. The CDR3 length is 14 residues.

The CDR3: CASSRDLNYEQYF. Here the CDR3 DNA reads TGTGCCAGCAGCCGGGACTTAAACTACGAGCAGTACTTC. The chain recombines TRBV5-6 with TRBJ2-7; D is perhaps TRBD2 (6 bases). The CDR3 covers 13 residues. V was pared by 4 bases and J by 3 bases, with 11 bases between. The germline V gene encodes CDR1 SGHDT and CDR2 YYEEEE.

Here the CDR3 reads CASSQDGDYTDTQYF. The CDR3 nucleotides are TGTGCCAGCAGCCAAGATGGGGACTACACAGATACGCAGTATTTT. J is TRBJ2-3 and V is TRBV3-1 (or the pseudogene TRBV3-2), with 7 bases aligning to TRBD2. Germline values: CDR1 LGHDT, CDR2 YNNKEL (reference sequence). The CDR3 is 15 residues long. V lost 0 bases and J lost 2; bases outside the gene matches: 2.

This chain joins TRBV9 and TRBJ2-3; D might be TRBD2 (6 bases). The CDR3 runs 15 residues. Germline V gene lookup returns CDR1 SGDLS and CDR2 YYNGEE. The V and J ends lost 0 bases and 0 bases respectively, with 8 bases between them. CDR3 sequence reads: CASSVAGASTDTQYF. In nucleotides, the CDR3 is TGTGCCAGCAGCGTAGCGGGAGCTAGCACAGATACGCAGTATTTT.

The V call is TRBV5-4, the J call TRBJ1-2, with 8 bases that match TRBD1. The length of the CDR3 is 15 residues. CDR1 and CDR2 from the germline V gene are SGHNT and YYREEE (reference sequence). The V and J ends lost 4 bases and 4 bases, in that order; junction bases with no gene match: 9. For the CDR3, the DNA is TGTGCCAGCAGCGCAGGAGGACAGGGCGTCTATGGCTACACCTTC. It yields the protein CASSAGGQGVYGYTF. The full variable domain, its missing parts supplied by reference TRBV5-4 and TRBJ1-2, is ETGVTQSPTHLIKTRGQQVTLRCSSQSGHNTVSWYQQALGQGPQFIFQYYREEENGRGNFPPRFSGLQFPNYSSELNVNALELDDSALYLCASSAGGQGVYGYTFGSGTRLTVV.

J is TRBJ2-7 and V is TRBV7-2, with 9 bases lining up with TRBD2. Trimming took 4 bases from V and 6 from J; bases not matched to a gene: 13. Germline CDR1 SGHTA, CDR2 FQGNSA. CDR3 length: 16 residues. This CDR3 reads CASSSTRLAVSGEQYF. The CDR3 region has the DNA TGTGCCAGCAGCTCCACCCGACTAGCGGTTTCGGGCGAGCAGTACTTC.

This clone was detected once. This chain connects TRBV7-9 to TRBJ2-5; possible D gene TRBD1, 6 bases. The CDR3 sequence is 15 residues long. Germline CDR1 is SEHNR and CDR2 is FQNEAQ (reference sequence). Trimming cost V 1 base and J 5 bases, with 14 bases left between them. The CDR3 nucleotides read TGTGCCAGCAGCTTAGAACTTGGGGGCCGGGAGACCCAGTACTTC. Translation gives CASSLELGGRETQYF. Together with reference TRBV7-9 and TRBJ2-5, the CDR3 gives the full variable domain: DTGVSQNPRHKITKRGQNVTFRCDPISEHNRLYWYRQTLGQGPEFLTYFQNEAQLEKSRLLSDRFSAERPKGSFSTLEIQRTEQGDSAMYLCASSLELGGRETQYFGPGTRLLVL.